Listed below are T cell receptor beta chains from one sample, sequenced in a study of T cells after yellow fever vaccination. From the 5' RACE reads, TCRdb called clonotypes with MiXCR, one entry per CDR3 protein. The data show 320,000 or so distinct CDR3 sequences, roughly 8% seen once. The material sequenced was PBMCs, taken roughly 46 days after the first yellow fever vaccination. The receptors were sampled from a man younger than 35 who received the YFV17D yellow fever vaccine. The CDR3 runs from the conserved cysteine through the conserved F or W. The D gene is left open where the match is weak. Expanded clones get a size class; other rows say once, few or many, or leave the size out.

clone_size	v_call	d_call	j_call	cdr3_nt	cdr3_aa
few	TRBV5-4	.	TRBJ1-3	TGTGCCAGCACCTCTCAGGTCCAGGGAAACACCATATATTTT	CASTSQVQGNTIYF
.	TRBV20-1	TRBD1	TRBJ2-5	TGCAGTGCGAGGGACAGGGTGGGGCAAGAGACCCAGTACTTC	CSARDRVGQETQYF
.	TRBV5-4	.	TRBJ2-1	TGTGCCAGCAGCCCCGAAGGTGGTGAGCAGTTCTTC	CASSPEGGEQFF
.	TRBV5-1	TRBD1	TRBJ2-3	TGCGCCAGCAGGCTTCAAACAGGGGGGACAGATACGCAGTATTTT	CASRLQTGGTDTQYF
few	TRBV19	.	TRBJ2-7	TGTGCCAGTCGTCCTTCCCCCGGGACCCTGAGCTCCTACGAGCAGTACTTC	CASRPSPGTLSSYEQYF
many	TRBV5-4	.	TRBJ2-2	TGTGCCAGCAGCTTGGCGGTGGCCACCGGGGAGCTGTTTTTT	CASSLAVATGELFF
.	TRBV9	.	TRBJ1-6	TGTGCCAGCAGCGTAGGACCGGGCTCCTATAATTCACCCCTCCACTTT	CASSVGPGSYNSPLHF
few	TRBV20-1	.	TRBJ1-2	TGCAGTGCTAGTCCGCAGGAAACGTATGGCTACACCTTC	CSASPQETYGYTF
many	TRBV7-9	.	TRBJ1-5	TGTGCCAGCAGCTTTAGTGACACCAATCAGCCCCAGCATTTT	CASSFSDTNQPQHF
.	TRBV7-8	TRBD2	TRBJ2-1	TGTGCCAGCACCCTGACTAGCCAAAGCCACAATGAGCAGTTCTTC	CASTLTSQSHNEQFF
few	TRBV20-1	TRBD1	TRBJ2-7	TGCAGTGCTTACCGGACAGGGGGCTACGAGCAGTACTTC	CSAYRTGGYEQYF
many	TRBV5-1	.	TRBJ1-1	TGCGCCAGCAACGTCGGGGGAGCAGGGGACACTGAAGCTTTCTTT	CASNVGGAGDTEAFF
many	TRBV7-9	TRBD1	TRBJ2-1	TGTGCCAGCAGCTTATCCCTGACAGGGGCCAATGAGCAGTTCTTC	CASSLSLTGANEQFF
.	TRBV7-8	TRBD2	TRBJ2-1	TGTGCCAGCAGCTTAGTAGCGGGGACCTACAATGAGCAGTTCTTC	CASSLVAGTYNEQFF